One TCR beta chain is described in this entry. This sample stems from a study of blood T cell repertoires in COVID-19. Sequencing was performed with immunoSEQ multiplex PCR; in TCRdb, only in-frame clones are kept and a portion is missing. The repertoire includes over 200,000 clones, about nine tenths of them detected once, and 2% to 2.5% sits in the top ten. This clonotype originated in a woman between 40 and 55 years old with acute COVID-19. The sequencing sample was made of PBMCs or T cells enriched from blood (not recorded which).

CDR3 bases: TGCGCCAGCAGCTCTGGGACTAGCGGGAGCGACACCGGGGAGCTGTTTTTT. It yields the protein CASSSGTSGSDTGELFF. J is TRBJ2-2 and V is TRBV4-3, with TRBD2 identical over 14 bases. This CDR3 has 17 residues. Trimming took 5 bases from V and 3 from J; bases not matched to a gene: 5. Looked up from germline, CDR1 is LGHNA and CDR2 is YSLEER.